Listed below are T cell receptor beta chains from one sample, sequenced in a study of blood T cells in healthy people across ages. One entry per CDR3 protein, called by TCRdb with MiXCR from the 5' RACE reads. Of over 600,000 distinct CDR3 sequences listed, approximately 21% are singletons. The sample taken for sequencing was blood. These receptors were taken from a man between 65 and 80 years old in good health. Each CDR3 is given with its conserved first and last residue. Each record gives: D gene, clone size, V gene, J gene, CDR3 protein, CDR3 DNA. A D gene is named only where the DNA matches it firmly. Clone size is stated in some rows and not others, as once, few, many or a class when expanded.

d_gene: TRBD2; abundance: few; v_gene: TRBV11-2; j_gene: TRBJ2-3; CDR3aa: CASSLNLVLAYTDTQYF; CDR3nt: TGTGCCAGCAGCTTAAATTTAGTACTAGCGTACACAGATACGCAGTATTTT
d_gene: -; abundance: many; v_gene: TRBV28; j_gene: TRBJ2-1; CDR3aa: CASTQGGAYNEQFF; CDR3nt: TGTGCCAGCACCCAAGGGGGGGCCTACAATGAGCAGTTCTTC
d_gene: -; abundance: -; v_gene: TRBV18; j_gene: TRBJ2-2; CDR3aa: CASSPGQRDGTGELFF; CDR3nt: TGTGCCAGCTCACCCGGACAAAGGGACGGCACCGGGGAGCTGTTTTTT
d_gene: TRBD2; abundance: once; v_gene: TRBV7-9; j_gene: TRBJ2-7; CDR3aa: CASSLLLAGNSEQYF; CDR3nt: TGTGCCAGCAGCTTATTACTAGCGGGCAACTCCGAGCAGTACTTC
d_gene: -; abundance: many; v_gene: TRBV12-3/TRBV12-4; j_gene: TRBJ1-6; CDR3aa: CASSPYNSPLHF; CDR3nt: TGTGCCAGCAGCCCCTATAATTCACCCCTCCACTTT
d_gene: -; abundance: few; v_gene: TRBV21-1; j_gene: TRBJ2-4; CDR3aa: CASSKESGAVAKNIQYF; CDR3nt: TGTGCCAGCAGCAAAGAATCGGGCGCGGTAGCCAAAAACATTCAGTACTTC
d_gene: -; abundance: few; v_gene: TRBV4-1; j_gene: TRBJ2-3; CDR3aa: CASSQGARTDTQYF; CDR3nt: TGCGCCAGCAGCCAAGGGGCCCGCACAGATACGCAGTATTTT
d_gene: -; abundance: many; v_gene: TRBV2; j_gene: TRBJ2-5; CDR3aa: CASLNGLASETQYF; CDR3nt: TGTGCCAGTCTTAATGGGCTAGCCTCGGAGACCCAGTACTTC
d_gene: TRBD1; abundance: few; v_gene: TRBV5-1; j_gene: TRBJ2-7; CDR3aa: CASSVGTGGFEQYF; CDR3nt: TGCGCCAGCAGCGTGGGGACAGGGGGCTTCGAGCAGTACTTC
d_gene: TRBD2; abundance: few; v_gene: TRBV5-1; j_gene: TRBJ2-7; CDR3aa: CASSLRGRVGEQYF; CDR3nt: TGCGCCAGCAGCTTACGAGGGAGGGTGGGCGAGCAGTACTTC
d_gene: TRBD1; abundance: -; v_gene: TRBV7-2; j_gene: TRBJ1-2; CDR3aa: CASSSVRQGRDGYTF; CDR3nt: TGTGCCAGCAGCTCCGTCAGACAGGGCCGGGATGGCTACACCTTC
d_gene: TRBD2; abundance: many; v_gene: TRBV2; j_gene: TRBJ2-4; CDR3aa: CARGYRGGKNIQYF; CDR3nt: TGTGCCAGAGGATATCGGGGGGGCAAAAACATTCAGTACTTC
d_gene: -; abundance: few; v_gene: TRBV14; j_gene: TRBJ2-7; CDR3aa: CASSRDRGGTYEQYF; CDR3nt: TGTGCCAGCAGCCGAGATCGGGGCGGGACCTACGAGCAGTACTTC
d_gene: TRBD2; abundance: few; v_gene: TRBV11-2; j_gene: TRBJ2-3; CDR3aa: CASSPRTSGYSTDTQYF; CDR3nt: TGTGCCAGCAGCCCTCGGACTAGCGGGTATAGCACAGATACGCAGTATTTT
d_gene: -; abundance: few; v_gene: TRBV21-1; j_gene: TRBJ2-5; CDR3aa: CASSRTGGDNQETQYF; CDR3nt: TGTGCCAGCAGCAGAACAGGGGGTGATAATCAAGAGACCCAGTACTTC
d_gene: TRBD2; abundance: -; v_gene: TRBV3-1; j_gene: TRBJ2-3; CDR3aa: CASTEAGGLGDTQYF; CDR3nt: TGTGCCAGCACCGAAGCGGGAGGGCTTGGAGATACGCAGTATTTT
d_gene: TRBD2; abundance: -; v_gene: TRBV14; j_gene: TRBJ2-7; CDR3aa: CASSHRGLAGVYEQCF; CDR3nt: TGTGCCAGCAGCCACCGCGGACTAGCGGGAGTCTACGAGCAGTGCTTC
d_gene: -; abundance: -; v_gene: TRBV5-1; j_gene: TRBJ2-5; CDR3aa: CASSLTLYQETQYF; CDR3nt: TGCGCCAGCAGCTTGACACTCTACCAAGAGACCCAGTACTTC
d_gene: -; abundance: -; v_gene: TRBV27; j_gene: TRBJ2-7; CDR3aa: CASSLSLDSYEQYF; CDR3nt: TGTGCCAGCAGTTTATCTCTCGATTCCTACGAGCAGTACTTC
d_gene: TRBD2; abundance: few; v_gene: TRBV5-1; j_gene: TRBJ2-2; CDR3aa: CVSSWGLRRDSYTGELFF; CDR3nt: TGCGTCAGCAGCTGGGGACTACGGCGGGATAGCTACACCGGGGAACTGTTTTTT
d_gene: -; abundance: many; v_gene: TRBV29-1; j_gene: TRBJ2-7; CDR3aa: CSVPGLNEQYF; CDR3nt: TGCAGCGTTCCAGGGTTGAACGAGCAGTACTTC
d_gene: TRBD2; abundance: -; v_gene: TRBV6-1; j_gene: TRBJ2-3; CDR3aa: CASNSGVSPDTQYF; CDR3nt: TGTGCCAGCAATAGCGGGGTGTCGCCAGATACGCAGTATTTT
d_gene: TRBD2; abundance: -; v_gene: TRBV5-4; j_gene: TRBJ2-3; CDR3aa: CASSKSGNADTQYF; CDR3nt: TGTGCCAGCAGCAAGAGCGGGAATGCAGATACGCAGTATTTT
d_gene: TRBD1; abundance: many; v_gene: TRBV7-9; j_gene: TRBJ1-1; CDR3aa: CASSLTGAGTEAFF; CDR3nt: TGTGCCAGCAGCTTAACAGGGGCCGGCACTGAAGCTTTCTTT
d_gene: -; abundance: few; v_gene: TRBV6-5; j_gene: TRBJ1-2; CDR3aa: CASSSSATYYGYTF; CDR3nt: TGTGCCAGCAGTTCCTCTGCTACCTACTATGGCTACACCTTC
d_gene: -; abundance: few; v_gene: TRBV4-1; j_gene: TRBJ2-7; CDR3aa: CASSQGPAYEQYF; CDR3nt: TGCGCCAGCAGCCAGGGGCCAGCCTACGAGCAGTACTTC
d_gene: TRBD1; abundance: many; v_gene: TRBV29-1; j_gene: TRBJ2-3; CDR3aa: CSVGQGEGNTDTQYF; CDR3nt: TGCAGCGTAGGACAGGGGGAAGGCAACACAGATACGCAGTATTTT
d_gene: -; abundance: few; v_gene: TRBV5-1; j_gene: TRBJ1-4; CDR3aa: CASSLGQTTNEKLLF; CDR3nt: TGCGCCAGTAGCCTCGGACAGACCACTAATGAAAAACTGCTTTTT
d_gene: TRBD2; abundance: few; v_gene: TRBV5-1; j_gene: TRBJ2-3; CDR3aa: CASSLGNSGYGDTQYF; CDR3nt: TGCGCCAGCAGCTTGGGAAATAGCGGGTATGGAGATACGCAGTATTTT
d_gene: TRBD1; abundance: few; v_gene: TRBV4-3; j_gene: TRBJ1-2; CDR3aa: CASSPDRGKYGYTF; CDR3nt: TGCGCCAGCAGTCCGGACAGGGGGAAGTATGGCTACACCTTC
d_gene: TRBD1; abundance: -; v_gene: TRBV3-1; j_gene: TRBJ2-5; CDR3aa: CASSWGQLQETQYF; CDR3nt: TGTGCCAGCAGCTGGGGACAGCTCCAAGAGACCCAGTACTTC
d_gene: TRBD2; abundance: -; v_gene: TRBV7-2; j_gene: TRBJ2-5; CDR3aa: CASTRSGRGETQYF; CDR3nt: TGTGCCAGCACCCGAAGCGGGAGAGGCGAGACCCAGTACTTC
d_gene: TRBD1; abundance: few; v_gene: TRBV7-6; j_gene: TRBJ1-1; CDR3aa: CASSPLPGGSTEAFF; CDR3nt: TGTGCCAGCAGCCCACTTCCAGGGGGCAGTACTGAAGCTTTCTTT
d_gene: -; abundance: many; v_gene: TRBV3-1; j_gene: TRBJ2-1; CDR3aa: CASSGSGSYNEQFF; CDR3nt: TGTGCCAGCAGCGGTAGCGGCTCCTACAATGAGCAGTTCTTC
d_gene: -; abundance: many; v_gene: TRBV25-1; j_gene: TRBJ2-3; CDR3aa: CASSDIEGLGTDTQYF; CDR3nt: TGTGCCAGCAGTGATATCGAGGGGTTGGGCACAGATACGCAGTATTTT
d_gene: TRBD1; abundance: many; v_gene: TRBV7-3; j_gene: TRBJ2-3; CDR3aa: CASSPLGQSTDTQYF; CDR3nt: TGTGCCAGCAGCCCCCTGGGACAGAGCACAGATACGCAGTATTTT
d_gene: -; abundance: -; v_gene: TRBV10-3; j_gene: TRBJ2-5; CDR3aa: CAISGGRTQETQYF; CDR3nt: TGTGCCATCAGTGGGGGACGGACCCAAGAGACCCAGTACTTC
d_gene: -; abundance: -; v_gene: TRBV29-1; j_gene: TRBJ2-3; CDR3aa: CSVDDAGRRTDTQYF; CDR3nt: TGCAGCGTTGATGATGCAGGACGTCGCACAGATACGCAGTATTTT
d_gene: -; abundance: -; v_gene: TRBV20-1; j_gene: TRBJ2-5; CDR3aa: CSARLGAEQTQYF; CDR3nt: TGCAGTGCTAGGTTGGGGGCAGAGCAGACCCAGTACTTC
d_gene: TRBD2; abundance: few; v_gene: TRBV12-3/TRBV12-4; j_gene: TRBJ2-1; CDR3aa: CASSLVSSGDYNEQFF; CDR3nt: TGTGCCAGCAGTTTAGTCTCTAGCGGGGATTACAATGAGCAGTTCTTC
d_gene: -; abundance: few; v_gene: TRBV20-1; j_gene: TRBJ2-7; CDR3aa: CSARGQKGYEQYF; CDR3nt: TGCAGTGCGAGAGGTCAGAAGGGTTACGAGCAGTACTTC
d_gene: TRBD2; abundance: -; v_gene: TRBV7-9; j_gene: TRBJ2-4; CDR3aa: CASSLDGGGNIQYF; CDR3nt: TGTGCCAGCAGCTTAGACGGGGGGGGAAACATTCAGTACTTC
d_gene: -; abundance: -; v_gene: TRBV10-3; j_gene: TRBJ2-5; CDR3aa: CAISVGVGETQYF; CDR3nt: TGTGCCATCAGTGTTGGGGTTGGAGAGACCCAGTACTTC
d_gene: -; abundance: -; v_gene: TRBV24-1; j_gene: TRBJ2-3; CDR3aa: CATSDYNTDTQYF; CDR3nt: TGTGCCACCAGTGATTACAACACAGATACGCAGTATTTT
d_gene: -; abundance: few; v_gene: TRBV20-1; j_gene: TRBJ1-2; CDR3aa: CSAKWTAGPNGYTF; CDR3nt: TGCAGTGCTAAATGGACGGCTGGCCCCAATGGCTACACCTTC
d_gene: TRBD2; abundance: -; v_gene: TRBV6-4; j_gene: TRBJ2-7; CDR3aa: CASSDWTSGDEQYF; CDR3nt: TGTGCCAGCAGTGATTGGACTAGCGGTGACGAGCAGTACTTC
d_gene: -; abundance: -; v_gene: TRBV5-1; j_gene: TRBJ2-2; CDR3aa: CASSLGSAGLTGELFF; CDR3nt: TGCGCCAGCAGCTTGGGGTCAGCGGGCCTCACCGGGGAGCTGTTTTTT
d_gene: TRBD2; abundance: -; v_gene: TRBV28; j_gene: TRBJ2-7; CDR3aa: CTSSLGLAGVYEQYF; CDR3nt: TGTACCAGCAGTCTCGGACTAGCGGGAGTCTACGAGCAGTACTTC
d_gene: TRBD2; abundance: -; v_gene: TRBV3-1; j_gene: TRBJ2-1; CDR3aa: CASSQTSGRNEQFF; CDR3nt: TGTGCCAGCAGCCAAACTAGCGGCCGCAATGAGCAGTTCTTC
d_gene: -; abundance: -; v_gene: TRBV28; j_gene: TRBJ1-1; CDR3aa: CASSLVPGLMNTEAFF; CDR3nt: TGTGCCAGCAGTTTAGTTCCGGGACTGATGAACACTGAAGCTTTCTTT
d_gene: -; abundance: few; v_gene: TRBV25-1; j_gene: TRBJ1-2; CDR3aa: CASSEGGNAAGYTF; CDR3nt: TGTGCCAGCAGTGAGGGAGGTAACGCGGCAGGCTACACCTTC
d_gene: TRBD1; abundance: few; v_gene: TRBV12-3/TRBV12-4; j_gene: TRBJ2-3; CDR3aa: CASRPQGASTDTQYF; CDR3nt: TGTGCCAGCAGACCGCAGGGGGCGAGCACAGATACGCAGTATTTT
d_gene: TRBD2; abundance: -; v_gene: TRBV20-1; j_gene: TRBJ2-1; CDR3aa: CSARDLGTSVRDRNEQFF; CDR3nt: TGCAGTGCTAGAGATTTAGGGACTAGCGTCCGAGATCGCAATGAGCAGTTCTTC
d_gene: TRBD2; abundance: once; v_gene: TRBV12-3/TRBV12-4; j_gene: TRBJ2-3; CDR3aa: CASGAGVADTQYF; CDR3nt: TGTGCCAGCGGGGCGGGGGTAGCAGATACGCAGTATTTT
d_gene: -; abundance: many; v_gene: TRBV6-1; j_gene: TRBJ2-5; CDR3aa: CASSETGAYGTETQYF; CDR3nt: TGTGCCAGCAGTGAAACTGGGGCCTACGGGACGGAGACCCAGTACTTC